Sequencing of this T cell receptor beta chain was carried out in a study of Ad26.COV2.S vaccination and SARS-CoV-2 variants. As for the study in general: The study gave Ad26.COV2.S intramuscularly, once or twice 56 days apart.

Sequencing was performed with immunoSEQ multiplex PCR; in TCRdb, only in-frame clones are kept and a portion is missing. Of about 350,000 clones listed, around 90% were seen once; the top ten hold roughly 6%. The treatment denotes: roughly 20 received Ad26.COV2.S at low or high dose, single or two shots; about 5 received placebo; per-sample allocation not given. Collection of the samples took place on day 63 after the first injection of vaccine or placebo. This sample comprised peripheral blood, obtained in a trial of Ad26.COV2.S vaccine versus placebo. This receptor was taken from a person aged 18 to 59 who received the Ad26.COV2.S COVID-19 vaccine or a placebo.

CDR3 in amino acids: CASSEGGGTEAFF. In DNA form, the CDR3 reads TGTGCCAGCAGCGAAGGGGGGGGCACTGAAGCTTTCTTT. The chain uses TRBV9 and TRBJ1-1, with D possibly TRBD1 on 6 matching bases. The ends were cut back, 3 bases at V and 4 bases at J, with 10 bases in the middle. The CDR3 has 13 amino acids. Germline loops: CDR1 SGDLS, CDR2 YYNGEE.